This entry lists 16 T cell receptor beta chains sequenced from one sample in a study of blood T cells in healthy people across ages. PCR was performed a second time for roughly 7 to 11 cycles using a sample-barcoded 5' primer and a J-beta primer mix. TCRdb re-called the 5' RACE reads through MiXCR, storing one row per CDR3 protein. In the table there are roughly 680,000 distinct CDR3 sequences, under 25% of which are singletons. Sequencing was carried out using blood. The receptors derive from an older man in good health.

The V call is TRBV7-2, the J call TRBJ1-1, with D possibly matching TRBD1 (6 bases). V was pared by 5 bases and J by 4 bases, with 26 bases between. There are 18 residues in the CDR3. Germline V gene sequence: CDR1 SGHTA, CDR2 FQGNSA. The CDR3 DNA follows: TGTGCCAGCAGCGTGCCCCCGGGACACGTATTGGGGAGCACTGAAGCTTTCTTT. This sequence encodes CASSVPPGHVLGSTEAFF.

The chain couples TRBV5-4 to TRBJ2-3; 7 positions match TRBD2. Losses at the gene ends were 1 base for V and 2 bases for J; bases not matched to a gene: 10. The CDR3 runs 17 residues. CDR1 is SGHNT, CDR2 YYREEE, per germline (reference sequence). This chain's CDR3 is CASSLRMAGANTDTQYF. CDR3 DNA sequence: TGTGCCAGCAGCTTGAGGATGGCGGGAGCTAACACAGATACGCAGTATTTT.

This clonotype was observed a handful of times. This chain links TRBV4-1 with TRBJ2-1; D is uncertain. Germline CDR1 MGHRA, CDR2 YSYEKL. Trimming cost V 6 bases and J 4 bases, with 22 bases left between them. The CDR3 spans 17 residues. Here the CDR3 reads CASSSNLPGRRYNEQFF. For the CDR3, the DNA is TGCGCCAGCAGTTCTAATTTACCCGGGCGACGTTACAATGAGCAGTTCTTC.

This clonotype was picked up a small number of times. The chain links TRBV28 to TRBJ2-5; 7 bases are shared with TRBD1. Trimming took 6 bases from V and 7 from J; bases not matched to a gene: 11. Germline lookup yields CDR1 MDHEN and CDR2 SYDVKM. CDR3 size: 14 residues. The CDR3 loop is CASRSPGQARTQYF. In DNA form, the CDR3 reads TGTGCCAGCAGATCTCCCGGACAGGCAAGGACCCAGTACTTC.

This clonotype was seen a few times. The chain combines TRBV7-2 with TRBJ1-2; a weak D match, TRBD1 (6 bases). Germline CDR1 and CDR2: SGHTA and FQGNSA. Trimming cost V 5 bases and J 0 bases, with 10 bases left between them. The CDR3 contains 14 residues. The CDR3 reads CASSPTGSNYGYTF. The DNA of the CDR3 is TGTGCCAGCAGCCCGACAGGTTCTAACTATGGCTACACCTTC.

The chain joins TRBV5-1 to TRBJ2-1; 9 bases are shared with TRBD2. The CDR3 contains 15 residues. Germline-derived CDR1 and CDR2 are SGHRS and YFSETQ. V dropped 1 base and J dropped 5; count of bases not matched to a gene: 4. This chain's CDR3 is CASSLSGRSNNEQFF. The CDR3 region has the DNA TGCGCCAGCAGCTTGAGCGGGAGGTCGAACAATGAGCAGTTCTTC.

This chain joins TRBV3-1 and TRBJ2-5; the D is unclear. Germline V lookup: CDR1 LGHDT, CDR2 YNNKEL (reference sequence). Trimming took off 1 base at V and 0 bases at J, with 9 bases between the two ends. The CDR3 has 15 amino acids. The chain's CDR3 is CASSQVPGYQETQYF. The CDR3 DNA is TGTGCCAGCAGCCAAGTCCCCGGATACCAAGAGACCCAGTACTTC.

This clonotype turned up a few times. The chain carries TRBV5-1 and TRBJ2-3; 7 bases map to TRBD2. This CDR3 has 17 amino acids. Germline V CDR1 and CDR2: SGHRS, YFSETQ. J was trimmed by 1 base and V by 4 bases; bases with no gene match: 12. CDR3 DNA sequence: TGCGCCAGCAGCCACGCGGGAGTTCGAAGGGGCACAGATACGCAGTATTTT. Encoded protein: CASSHAGVRRGTDTQYF.

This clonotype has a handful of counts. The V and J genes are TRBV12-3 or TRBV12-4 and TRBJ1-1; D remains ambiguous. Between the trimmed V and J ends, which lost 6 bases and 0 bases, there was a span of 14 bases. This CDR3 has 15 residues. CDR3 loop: CASSHPATMNTEAFF. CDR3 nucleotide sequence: TGTGCCAGCAGCCACCCAGCAACGATGAACACTGAAGCTTTCTTT.

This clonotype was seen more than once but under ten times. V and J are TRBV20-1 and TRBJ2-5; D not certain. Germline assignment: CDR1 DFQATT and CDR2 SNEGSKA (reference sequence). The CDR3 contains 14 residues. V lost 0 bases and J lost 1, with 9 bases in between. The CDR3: CSAREERLQETQYF. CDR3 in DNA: TGCAGTGCTAGAGAGGAGAGGCTCCAAGAGACCCAGTACTTC.

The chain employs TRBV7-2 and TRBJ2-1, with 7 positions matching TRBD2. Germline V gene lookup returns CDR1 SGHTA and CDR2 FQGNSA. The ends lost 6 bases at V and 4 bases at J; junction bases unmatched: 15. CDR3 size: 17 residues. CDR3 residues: CASRKGTMASGYNEQFF. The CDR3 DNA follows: TGTGCCAGCAGAAAAGGGACGATGGCTAGCGGTTACAATGAGCAGTTCTTC.

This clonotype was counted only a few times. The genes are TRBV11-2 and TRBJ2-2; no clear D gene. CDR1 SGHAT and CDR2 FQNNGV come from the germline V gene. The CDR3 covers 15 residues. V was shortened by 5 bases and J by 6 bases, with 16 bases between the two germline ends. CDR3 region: CASSLGSLSPGELFF. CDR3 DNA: TGTGCCAGCAGCCTAGGTAGCCTTTCCCCCGGGGAGCTGTTTTTT.

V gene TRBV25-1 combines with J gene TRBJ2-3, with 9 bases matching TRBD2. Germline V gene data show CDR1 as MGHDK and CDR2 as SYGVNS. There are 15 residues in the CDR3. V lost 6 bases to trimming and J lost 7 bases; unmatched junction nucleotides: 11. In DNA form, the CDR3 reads TGTGCCAGCAGGGTAGCGGGAGAGGCGGGGCATACGCAGTATTTT. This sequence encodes CASRVAGEAGHTQYF.

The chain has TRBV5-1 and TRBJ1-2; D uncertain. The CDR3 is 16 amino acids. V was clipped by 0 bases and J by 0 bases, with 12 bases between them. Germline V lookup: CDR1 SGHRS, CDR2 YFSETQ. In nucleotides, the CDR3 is TGCGCCAGCAGCTTGGGACCGGTCATGACTAACTATGGCTACACCTTC. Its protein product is CASSLGPVMTNYGYTF.

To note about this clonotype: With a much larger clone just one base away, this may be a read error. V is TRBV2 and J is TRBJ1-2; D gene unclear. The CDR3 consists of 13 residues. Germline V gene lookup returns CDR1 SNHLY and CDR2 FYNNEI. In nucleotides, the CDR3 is TGTGCCAGCAACGGTGGGTTGTTCTATGGCGACACCTTC. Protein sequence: CASNGGLFYGDTF.

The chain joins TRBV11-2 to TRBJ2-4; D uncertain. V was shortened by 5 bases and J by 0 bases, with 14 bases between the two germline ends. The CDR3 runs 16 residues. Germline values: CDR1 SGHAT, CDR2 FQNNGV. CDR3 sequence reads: CASSPRTELAKNIQYF. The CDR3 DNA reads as TGTGCCAGCAGCCCGAGGACGGAACTAGCCAAAAACATTCAGTACTTC.